A selection of T cell receptor beta chains follows, all from one sample in a study of CD8+CD57+ T cells in acquired aplastic anemia. TCRdb independently ran MiXCR on the reads; one entry per CDR3 protein. The table includes under 200,000 distinct CDR3 sequences, under 55% detected once. The sequenced sample consisted of sorted CD4+, CD8+, or CD8+CD57+ T cells (not recorded which) from PBMCs. Receptors originate from a human donor with aplastic anemia. The CDR3 runs from the conserved cysteine through the conserved F or W. A D gene is named only where the DNA matches it firmly. Clone size is given for some rows only: seen once, a few or many times, or a class if the clone is expanded.

TRBV10-1	TRBJ2-1	-	-	TGCGCCAGCAGTATACAGAAAAGCTCCAAAACCAATGAGCAGTTCTTC	CASSIQKSSKTNEQFF
TRBV2	TRBJ2-7	-	few	TGTGCCAGCAGTGATGAGGGCGAGCAGTACTTC	CASSDEGEQYF
TRBV10-3	TRBJ2-7	TRBD1	-	TGTGCCATCAGTGTACAGGGGGCGAACGAGCAGTACTTC	CAISVQGANEQYF
TRBV10-3	TRBJ2-1	-	many	TGTGCCATCTTAGCGCAGGGAAGCTCCTACAATGAGCAGTTCTTC	CAILAQGSSYNEQFF
TRBV2	TRBJ2-7	-	-	TGTGCCAGCACCAACCGGGACATGGGGTCCTACGAGCAGTACTTC	CASTNRDMGSYEQYF
TRBV12-3/TRBV12-4	TRBJ1-4	TRBD1	many	TGTGCCAGCAGCCAAACAGGGGAGGGTGAAAAACTGTTTTTT	CASSQTGEGEKLFF
TRBV2	TRBJ2-7	-	-	TGTGCCAGCCAAGACTCCGGGACACGAACCTACGAGCAGTACTTC	CASQDSGTRTYEQYF
TRBV19	TRBJ1-2	-	few	TGTGCCAGTAGTATTGACGGGCTTTATGGCTACACCTTC	CASSIDGLYGYTF
TRBV6-1	TRBJ2-7	-	-	TGTGCCAGCAGCGTTGCGGGGAACTCCTACGAGCAGTACTTC	CASSVAGNSYEQYF
TRBV12-3/TRBV12-4	TRBJ1-1	-	many	TGTGCCAGCAGTTTCGGGGGGGGGTCGAGCACTGAAGCTTTCTTT	CASSFGGGSSTEAFF
TRBV9	TRBJ1-4	-	few	TGTGCCAGCAGCCTTCAAGGAGGGAGCCTTGAAAAACTGTTTTTT	CASSLQGGSLEKLFF
TRBV13	TRBJ2-2	-	-	TGTGCCAACCGGAGGGCAGGGCAAACCGGGGAGCTGTTTTTT	CANRRAGQTGELFF
TRBV12-3/TRBV12-4	TRBJ1-1	-	many	TGTGCCAGCAGTTTAGGGAGGATGGGCACTGAAGCTTTCTTT	CASSLGRMGTEAFF
TRBV7-3	TRBJ1-1	TRBD1	-	TGTGCCAGCAGCTCCGGGACAGGGCCCGGCGCTTTCTTT	CASSSGTGPGAFF
TRBV5-1	TRBJ2-7	-	-	TGCGCCAGCAGCGTCGTTGGGAATCGGCACGAGCAGTACTTC	CASSVVGNRHEQYF
TRBV25-1	TRBJ1-1	-	many	TGTGCCAGCAGTGAAGGGGGGGGACATAAGGGAGGTGAAGCTTTCTTT	CASSEGGGHKGGEAFF
TRBV25-1	TRBJ2-1	TRBD1	many	TGTGCCAGCAGTGCCAGGGACAGGGGTGAGCAGTTCTTC	CASSARDRGEQFF